This record looks at one T cell receptor (beta chain) sequence and its context. The antigen is not known. Assay: immunoSEQ multiplex PCR; the TCRdb copy retains only in-frame clones and omits some. The sample includes about 52,000 clones, approximately 78% of them seen just once. The sort gate was single viable CD3+CD4+CD8-CD45RO+ cells for memory CD4+ T cells. These data are taken from a study of memory CD4+ T cells and cytomegalovirus serostatus. Turning to the study itself: Healthy Belgian adult donors included under ten CMV-positive and some 25 CMV-negative people.

Broader study findings: The CMV-associated TCR signature appears largely within the CD4+ memory repertoire. Of roughly 180 reported CMV TCRbeta sequences, under 80 were found in memory CD4+ repertoires.

Sample: memory CD4+ T cells from blood. This TCR derives from an adult in good health and CMV-seronegative.

CDR3 nucleotides: TGTGCCAGCAGCACGGGAGGGACCGGAAACACCATATATTTT. Its protein product is CASSTGGTGNTIYF. V is TRBV2 and J is TRBJ1-3, with D perhaps TRBD1 (5 bases). CDR1 is SNHLY, CDR2 FYNNEI, per germline. Between the trimmed V and J ends, which lost 6 bases and 4 bases, there was a span of 13 bases. The CDR3 consists of 14 residues.